These 22 T cell receptor beta chains were all obtained from the same sample, sequenced in a study of blood T cell repertoires in COVID-19. Repertoires were generated with immunoSEQ multiplex PCR, while TCRdb's copy carries only in-frame clones and drops some. The table has just under 250,000 clones, roughly 91% seen once. The sample comprised PBMCs or T cells enriched from blood (not recorded which). The source of these receptors is a woman in her twenties or thirties who had recovered from COVID-19.

The chain employs TRBV28 and TRBJ1-2; D gene unclear. The CDR3 has 14 amino acids. V was cut by 6 bases and J by 1 base, with 12 bases left in between. Germline CDR1 reads MDHEN; CDR2 reads SYDVKM. Here the CDR3 reads CASRTRRINYGYTF. The CDR3 coding sequence is TGTGCCAGCAGAACTAGACGGATTAACTATGGCTACACCTTC.

This chain joins TRBV6-2 or TRBV6-3 and TRBJ2-7; 9 bases align to TRBD1. Trimming at V came to 3 bases and at J to 6 bases, leaving 9 bases not matched to a gene. The CDR3 length is 15 residues. Germline V gene data show CDR1 as MNHEY and CDR2 as SVGEGT. The CDR3 DNA reads TGTGCCAGCAGTTATTCCGGGACAGGGCTTCTCGAGCAGTACTTC. The encoded protein is CASSYSGTGLLEQYF.

This sequence joins TRBV6-5 and TRBJ2-1; 8 bases are a match to TRBD2. CDR3 length: 14 amino acids. V lost 10 bases, J lost 5 bases, and 10 bases stayed unmatched. CDR1 is MNHEY, CDR2 SVGAGI, per germline. Written as DNA, the CDR3 is TGTGCCACCGGGGGGGGCGCCGAGGACAATGAGCAGTTCTTC. This sequence encodes CATGGGAEDNEQFF.

V and J are TRBV2 and TRBJ2-1; tentative D call: TRBD2 (5 bases). The CDR3 length is 13 residues. V was cut by 5 bases and J by 2 bases, with 7 bases left in between. Germline CDR1 SNHLY, CDR2 FYNNEI. The CDR3 region is CASSSGTYNEQFF. CDR3 coding DNA: TGTGCCAGCAGTTCCGGGACCTACAATGAGCAGTTCTTC.

The rearrangement links TRBV27 to TRBJ1-1; tentatively, D is TRBD1 (5 bases). Per germline, CDR1 MNHEY and CDR2 SMNVEV (reference sequence). The CDR3 covers 14 residues. Deletions cut 0 bases from V and 4 bases from J, with 9 bases between. CDR3 region: CASSLSPGLTEAFF. The DNA for the CDR3 is TGTGCCAGCAGTTTATCGCCAGGGCTCACTGAAGCTTTCTTT.

V usage is TRBV11-2 and J usage is TRBJ2-2; 9 bases fit TRBD1. This CDR3 contains 14 residues. J lost 6 bases, V lost 4 bases, and 3 bases had no gene match. Germline V gene sequence: CDR1 SGHAT, CDR2 FQNNGV. The CDR3 sequence: CASSSGTGSGELFF. CDR3 in DNA: TGTGCCAGCAGCTCCGGGACAGGGTCCGGGGAGCTGTTTTTT.

This sequence joins TRBV28 and TRBJ1-5; D is possibly TRBD1 (5 bases). V was clipped by 7 bases and J by 2 bases, with 12 bases between them. Germline CDR1 reads MDHEN; CDR2 reads SYDVKM. This CDR3 has 14 amino acids. The CDR3 DNA follows: TGTGCCAGCAAGTTCGGCAGGGGCAATCAGCCCCAGCATTTT. Amino acids: CASKFGRGNQPQHF.

This clone was found a few times. CDR3 DNA sequence: TGCGCCAGCAGCCTAGACGGGATGAACACTGAAGCTTTCTTT. Its translation: CASSLDGMNTEAFF. The genes are TRBV5-1 and TRBJ1-1, with D hard to call. Germline V CDR1 and CDR2: SGHRS, YFSETQ. The CDR3 has 14 residues. V lost 4 bases and J lost 0, with 10 bases in between.

This chain uses TRBV7-2 with TRBJ1-2, with 7 bases lining up with TRBD1. Looked up from germline, CDR1 is SGHTA and CDR2 is FQGNSA. This CDR3 spans 17 amino acids. V shed 5 bases and J 1 base; nucleotides not matched to a gene: 13. The CDR3 nucleotides read TGTGCCAGCAGCCTCTGGCCCAGGGGGGCGGGTAACTATGGCTACACCTTC. This gives the protein CASSLWPRGAGNYGYTF.

This chain connects TRBV5-1 to TRBJ2-1; D unresolved. Per the germline V gene, CDR1 is SGHRS and CDR2 is YFSETQ. The ends were cut back, 3 bases at V and 5 bases at J, with 12 bases in the middle. This CDR3 is built from 14 residues. Written as DNA, the CDR3 is TGCGCCAGCAGCTCATCGACTCGAAACAATGAGCAGTTCTTC. This sequence encodes CASSSSTRNNEQFF.

This chain connects TRBV4-1 to TRBJ2-7; 9 bases match TRBD1. With V trimmed by 2 bases and J by 4 bases, 12 bases remained unmatched. The CDR3 consists of 17 residues. Germline values: CDR1 MGHRA, CDR2 YSYEKL. Here the CDR3 reads CASSQPDRGPGRYEQYF. CDR3 DNA sequence: TGCGCCAGCAGCCAACCGGACAGGGGCCCAGGACGTTACGAGCAGTACTTC.

This sequence joins TRBV7-9 and TRBJ2-4; D possibly corresponds to TRBD1 (6 bases). V lost 2 bases and J 7 bases, leaving 9 bases between the germline ends. CDR1 SEHNR and CDR2 FQNEAQ come from the germline V gene (reference sequence). The CDR3 runs to 13 residues. The CDR3 protein is CASSLSGGNIQYF. DNA for the CDR3: TGTGCCAGCAGCTTAAGTGGGGGCAACATTCAGTACTTC.

The chain has TRBV29-1 and TRBJ2-1; 13 positions agree with TRBD2. The length of the CDR3 is 15 residues. Germline CDR1 and CDR2: SQVTM and ANQGSEA. V lost 5 bases, J lost 3 bases, and 4 bases stayed unmatched. As DNA, the CDR3 is TGCAGCGTTCCCGGGACTAGCGGGAACTACAATGAGCAGTTCTTC. The encoded protein is CSVPGTSGNYNEQFF.

This clone was observed a handful of times. The rearrangement uses TRBV27 and TRBJ1-2, with 7 positions matching TRBD1. This CDR3 region has 17 residues. In germline, CDR1 is MNHEY, CDR2 SMNVEV (reference sequence). Trimming cost V 6 bases and J 2 bases; bases outside gene matches: 15. The CDR3 nucleotides are TGTGCCAGCAGGTCCCCGGCGAGGACAGGCCAAAACTATGGCTACACCTTC. This encodes CASRSPARTGQNYGYTF.

CDR3 residues: CASSPRSSYEQYF. The CDR3 DNA follows: TGCGCCAGCAGTCCAAGGAGCTCCTACGAGCAGTACTTC. The rearrangement uses TRBV5-1 and TRBJ2-7; the D is unclear. Trimming cost V 5 bases and J 0 bases, with 9 bases left between them. This CDR3 has 13 residues. Germline CDR1 SGHRS, CDR2 YFSETQ.

This chain uses TRBV16 with TRBJ1-1; 7 bases are a match to TRBD1. Germline trimming cut 4 bases from V and 4 bases from J; bases unmatched to any gene: 3. The CDR3 has 13 residues. The germline CDR1 and CDR2 sequences are KGHSY and FQNENV. CDR3 nucleotides: TGTGCCAGCAGCCTGACAGGGAGCACTGAAGCTTTCTTT. It translates to CASSLTGSTEAFF.

Written as DNA, the CDR3 is TGTGCCAGCAGAGGACAGGGGGCGAGTTCGACTGAAGCTTTCTTT. Its translation: CASRGQGASSTEAFF. The rearrangement uses TRBV7-8 and TRBJ1-1; 11 nucleotides agree with TRBD1. The length of the CDR3 is 15 residues. The germline gives CDR1 SGHVS, CDR2 FQNEAQ. J gave up 5 bases and V 6 bases, and 8 bases lay outside the gene matches. Based on the CDR3 plus reference TRBV7-8 and TRBJ1-1, the full variable domain is GAGVSQSPRYKVAKRGQDVALRCDPISGHVSLFWYQQALGQGPEFLTYFQNEAQLDKSGLPSDRFFAERPEGSVSTLKIQRTQQEDSAVYLCASRGQGASSTEAFFGQGTRLTVV.

The V gene is TRBV3-1 (or the pseudogene TRBV3-2), the J gene TRBJ1-4; TRBD1 might be the D (5 bases). This CDR3 is built from 16 residues. V lost 0 bases, J lost 6 bases, and 14 bases lay in between. CDR1 and CDR2 from the germline V gene are LGHDT and YNNKEL (reference sequence). CDR3 region: CASSQDVTGDDEKLFF. DNA of the CDR3: TGTGCCAGCAGCCAAGATGTAACGGGGGACGATGAAAAACTGTTTTTT.

The CDR3 bases are TGTGCCAGCTCACCGGCGGGGAACTATGGCTACACCTTC. It is translated as CASSPAGNYGYTF. The chain has TRBV18 and TRBJ1-2, with D hard to call. The germline gives CDR1 KGHSH, CDR2 LQKENI. V dropped 3 bases and J dropped 2 bases, with 7 bases sitting between them. This CDR3 contains 13 residues.

The V call is TRBV4-3, the J call TRBJ2-7; a weak D match, TRBD1 (6 bases). Germline CDR1 LGHNA, CDR2 YSLEER. V lost 2 bases and J 1 base, leaving 12 bases between the germline ends. The CDR3 is made up of 15 amino acids. CDR3 nucleotide sequence: TGCGCCAGCAGCCAACAGGGGCCCCAGTCCTACGAGCAGTACTTC. Translated: CASSQQGPQSYEQYF.

This clone appeared a single time. The genes are TRBV18 and TRBJ1-2; 9 bases agree with TRBD1. This CDR3 contains 14 residues. V lost 3 bases to trimming and J lost 4 bases; unmatched junction nucleotides: 3. In germline, CDR1 is KGHSH, CDR2 LQKENI. This chain's CDR3 is CASSPDRGTYGYTF. Here the CDR3 DNA reads TGTGCCAGCTCACCGGACAGGGGAACCTATGGCTACACCTTC. Supplemented by reference TRBV18 and TRBJ1-2, the full variable domain reads NAGVMQNPRHLVRRRGQEARLRCSPMKGHSHVYWYRQLPEEGLKFMVYLQKENIIDESGMPKERFSAEFPKEGPSILRIQQVVRGDSAAYFCASSPDRGTYGYTFGSGTRLTVV.

The V gene is TRBV29-1, the J gene TRBJ2-1, with TRBD1 matching over 7 bases. Per the germline V gene, CDR1 is SQVTM and CDR2 is ANQGSEA. This CDR3 is 14 amino acids long. With 4 bases clipped from V and 4 bases from J, the junction kept 7 bases outside the gene matches. CDR3 coding DNA: TGCAGCGTTGTCCCCTCGGACAGGTACAATGAGCAGTTCTTC. Its protein product is CSVVPSDRYNEQFF.